The 20 T cell receptor beta chains below were found in one sample sequenced in a study of siplizumab effects on memory and regulatory T cells. Only in-frame clones appear in the TCRdb table, and some are missing; sequencing was by immunoSEQ multiplex PCR. The profile shows about 110,000 clones, roughly 90% of them singletons. Sequencing used CD4+ T cells sorted from blood. The receptors were gathered from a human donor in good health.

V and J are TRBV11-2 and TRBJ2-2; D is unresolved. V lost 2 bases to trimming and J lost 0 bases, with 4 bases between them. CDR3 length: 14 amino acids. CDR1 SGHAT and CDR2 FQNNGV come from the germline V gene. The CDR3: CASSLRPNTGELFF. Here the CDR3 DNA reads TGTGCCAGCAGCTTAAGGCCGAACACCGGGGAGCTGTTTTTT.

This clone was seen only once. As DNA, the CDR3 is TGTGCCAGCAGCTTAGGGGCTGGGACGCAGCAGTTCTTC. As protein: CASSLGAGTQQFF. The rearrangement joins TRBV7-6 to TRBJ2-1; D assignment may be TRBD1 or TRBD2 (5 bases each). This CDR3 contains 13 residues. CDR1 is SGHVS and CDR2 is FNYEAQ in the germline V gene. V lost 1 base, J lost 11 bases, and 12 bases lay in between.

The gene calls are TRBV7-2 and TRBJ2-7; 7 bases match TRBD1. V was pared by 5 bases and J by 6 bases, with 7 bases of the junction left unmatched. CDR1 is SGHTA and CDR2 is FQGNSA in the germline V gene. CDR3 length equals 13 residues. CDR3 loop: CASSEGQIGEQYF. CDR3 in DNA: TGTGCCAGCAGCGAGGGACAGATAGGCGAGCAGTACTTC.

This sequence joins TRBV6-5 and TRBJ2-7; the match to TRBD2 covers 7 bases. This CDR3 spans 12 amino acids. Germline trimming cut 8 bases from V and 9 bases from J; bases unmatched to any gene: 10. In germline, CDR1 is MNHEY, CDR2 SVGAGI. CDR3 nucleotide sequence: TGTGCCAGCGGGGGGAGGGCGGTTGGGCAGTACTTC. Translated: CASGGRAVGQYF.

The chain recombines TRBV5-1 with TRBJ1-2; D call uncertain. CDR3 size: 14 residues. V was clipped by 4 bases and J by 4 bases, with 14 bases between them. CDR1 is SGHRS, CDR2 YFSETQ, per germline. The CDR3: CASSKRDTSYGYTF. As DNA, the CDR3 is TGCGCCAGCAGCAAAAGGGATACGAGCTATGGCTACACCTTC.

This clone was seen a few times. The J gene is TRBJ1-5, the V gene TRBV7-9; tentative D call: TRBD1 (6 bases). Trimming cost V 5 bases and J 2 bases, with 13 bases left between them. Germline CDR1 reads SEHNR; CDR2 reads FQNEAQ (reference sequence). This CDR3 has 15 residues. As DNA, the CDR3 is TGTGCCAGCAGCGCCGACAGGTTTGGCAATCAGCCCCAGCATTTT. Protein sequence: CASSADRFGNQPQHF.

This sequence joins TRBV5-1 and TRBJ1-2; 7 positions match TRBD1. Germline-derived CDR1 and CDR2 are SGHRS and YFSETQ. The CDR3 is 15 residues long. Germline trimming cut 4 bases from V and 4 bases from J; bases unmatched to any gene: 10. DNA of the CDR3: TGCGCCAGCAGCCCGGTTGATAGGGGGCTCTATGGCTACACCTTC. Translating it yields CASSPVDRGLYGYTF.

The chain recombines TRBV7-2 with TRBJ1-5; D call uncertain. Trimming took 0 bases from V and 1 from J, leaving 10 bases between them. The CDR3 is made up of 16 amino acids. In germline, CDR1 is SGHTA, CDR2 FQGNSA. This CDR3 reads CASSLAGLGSNQPQHF. As DNA, the CDR3 is TGTGCCAGCAGCTTAGCGGGATTGGGGAGCAATCAGCCCCAGCATTTT.

The chain joins TRBV5-8 to TRBJ2-1; no clear D gene. CDR3 length: 12 residues. Trimming removed 4 bases from V and 8 bases from J, with 10 bases in between. Germline loops: CDR1 SGHTS, CDR2 YDEGEE. The CDR3 sequence is CASSRLGHEQFF. DNA of the CDR3: TGTGCCAGCAGCCGTCTGGGTCATGAGCAGTTCTTC.

V gene TRBV18 combines with J gene TRBJ1-6, with TRBD1 matching over 10 bases. Germline-derived CDR1 and CDR2 are KGHSH and LQKENI. The V gene end was trimmed by 3 bases and the J gene end by 7 bases; junction bases not matched to a gene: 0. The CDR3 extends over 14 amino acids. Written as DNA, the CDR3 is TGTGCCAGCTCACCGGGACAGGGGAATTCACCCCTCCACTTT. Its translation: CASSPGQGNSPLHF.

There are a few counts of this clone. The chain links TRBV25-1 to TRBJ2-7, with D hard to call. Germline V gene data show CDR1 as MGHDK and CDR2 as SYGVNS. The CDR3 contains 13 residues. Trimming took off 6 bases at V and 0 bases at J, with 9 bases between the two ends. The CDR3 spells CASRPQVSYEQYF. In DNA, the CDR3 is TGTGCCAGCAGACCACAAGTCTCCTACGAGCAGTACTTC.

The rearrangement links TRBV5-4 to TRBJ2-3; no clear D. Germline V gene lookup returns CDR1 SGHNT and CDR2 YYREEE (reference sequence). The CDR3 length is 12 residues. Trimming took 0 bases from V and 7 from J, leaving 6 bases between them. The CDR3 spells CASSLVGNTQYF. The CDR3 nucleotides read TGTGCCAGCAGCTTGGTTGGCAATACGCAGTATTTT.

The chain carries TRBV9 and TRBJ2-5, with D possibly being TRBD1 (5 bases). The CDR3 spans 13 residues. Germline values: CDR1 SGDLS, CDR2 YYNGEE. V was trimmed by 3 bases and J by 9 bases, leaving 15 bases between them. CDR3 in amino acids: CASSADRKGAQYF. In DNA form, the CDR3 reads TGTGCCAGCAGCGCCGACCGCAAAGGGGCCCAGTACTTC.

This clone has just one count. This chain connects TRBV5-1 to TRBJ2-7; D is possibly TRBD1 or TRBD2 (5 bases each). Per the germline V gene, CDR1 is SGHRS and CDR2 is YFSETQ. CDR3 size: 16 residues. The V gene lost 6 bases and the J gene lost 3 bases, with 22 bases spanning the gap. CDR3 coding DNA: TGCGCCAGCATATATGGGGAAGGGGCCGGACTCTACGAGCAGTACTTC. It translates to CASIYGEGAGLYEQYF.

The rearrangement uses TRBV5-1 and TRBJ1-1, with D tentatively TRBD1 (5 bases). Germline lookup yields CDR1 SGHRS and CDR2 YFSETQ. The CDR3 is 13 amino acids. Trimming stripped 6 bases from V and 4 bases from J, with 13 bases between. CDR3 loop: CASNLGVGTEAFF. The CDR3, as DNA: TGCGCCAGCAATTTAGGGGTTGGCACTGAAGCTTTCTTT. Variable domain in full (rest from reference TRBV5-1 and TRBJ1-1): KAGVTQTPRYLIKTRGQQVTLSCSPISGHRSVSWYQQTPGQGLQFLFEYFSETQRNKGNFPGRFSGRQFSNSRSEMNVSTLELGDSALYLCASNLGVGTEAFFGQGTRLTVV.

The chain is built from TRBV10-2 and TRBJ1-2; possible D gene TRBD1, 6 bases. Trimming took off 0 bases at V and 5 bases at J, with 13 bases between the two ends. Germline-derived CDR1 and CDR2 are WSHSY and SAAADI. The CDR3 has 15 amino acids. DNA of the CDR3: TGCGCCAGCAGTGAGTCGTCAGGGGTTTCTTATGGCTACACCTTC. Protein sequence: CASSESSGVSYGYTF.

This chain's CDR3 is CASSHWIVTGGGEQYF. DNA of the CDR3: TGTGCCAGCAGTCATTGGATCGTTACAGGGGGAGGCGAGCAGTACTTC. The gene calls are TRBV27 and TRBJ2-7, with 8 bases fitting TRBD1. CDR1 and CDR2 (germline): MNHEY, SMNVEV (reference sequence). V trimming: 5 bases; J trimming: 6 bases; junction bases outside the gene matches: 15. The CDR3 is 16 residues long.

The chain combines TRBV2 with TRBJ1-2, with 9 bases fitting TRBD1. V was pared by 11 bases and J by 6 bases, with 7 bases of the junction left unmatched. The CDR3 contains 12 residues. Germline CDR1 SNHLY, CDR2 FYNNEI. As DNA, the CDR3 is TGTGCCGGGGACAGGGATCGAAATGGCTACACCTTC. Protein product: CAGDRDRNGYTF.

This chain's CDR3 is CAISESREDTQYF. CDR3 sequence (DNA): TGTGCCATCAGTGAGTCGAGAGAAGATACGCAGTATTTT. The V call is TRBV10-3, the J call TRBJ2-3; D gene uncertain. V was clipped by 0 bases and J by 5 bases, with 6 bases between them. The CDR3 is 13 amino acids. CDR1 and CDR2 from the germline V gene are ENHRY and SYGVKD.

This chain uses TRBV14 with TRBJ2-1; 11 bases are shared with TRBD2. The CDR3 has 16 amino acids. Unmatched junction bases numbered 5, after V lost 2 bases and J lost 5 bases. Germline CDR1 SGHDN, CDR2 FVKESK. CDR3 in amino acids: CASSQFGSGRDNEQFF. CDR3 DNA: TGTGCCAGCAGCCAATTTGGTAGCGGGAGGGACAATGAGCAGTTCTTC.